This note documents a single T cell receptor (beta chain) sequence. Its antigen is not yet known. The input lacks base qualities; no much larger clone sits a single base away. These data originate in a study of T-cell memory formation after mild COVID-19 (dated by TCRdb to the early 2020s). Study-level background: TCR sequence clusters from the two donors were largely donor specific. In a couple of donors, T-cell clones that expanded and contracted after mild COVID-19 were followed by sequencing TCRalpha and TCRbeta repertoires longitudinally. Two young, previously healthy adult volunteers, one female and one male, were included in the cohort.

Instrument used: Illumina NovaSeq 6000. Using 5'RACE with constant-segment primers, TCRalpha and TCRbeta cDNA libraries were constructed, with sample barcodes and unique molecular identifiers added in the process. Trizol reagent was used to extract RNA from every sample. The libraries were amplified in two PCR steps, and the second step added a second sample barcode and Illumina TruSeq adapters. The libraries were sequenced on an Illumina NovaSeq using 2 x 150 bp paired-end reads. On the authors' methods: Demultiplexing of reads and collapsing into UMI-guided consensus sequences were performed with migec v1.2.7. Using mixcr v2.1.11, the UMI consensuses were aligned to TRA and TRB V and J templates and assembled into clonotypes. Expanded or contracted clonotypes were those called significant by both edgeR and NoisET, with noise models trained on biological replicates. For edgeR calls, the thresholds were a false discovery rate-adjusted p below 0.01 and a log2 fold-change of 1. As an exploratory analysis of dynamics, max-normalized trajectories of the 1000 most abundant clonotypes were examined with PCA combined with hierarchical clustering. Each responding clone was given a CD4 or CD8 phenotype based on the CD4+ and CD8+ repertoires, which had been sequenced separately. In TCRdb, the public reads were trimmed at Q25 with fastp and aligned with MiXCR, with productive beta chains retained. CDR3 protein sequences are deduplicated, and each keeps its most common genes and DNA. TCRdb, rather than the study authors, made the V and J calls. The sample table records about 560,000 distinct CDR3 sequences; 17% of these occur just once. The ten largest clonotypes hold about 7.5% of the sample.

Reading from cysteine to phenylalanine, the CDR3 counts 18 amino acids. The kept DNA is CDR3 alone, 54 bases in frame from the first base. CDR1 SGHTA and CDR2 FQGNSA were looked up in the germline V gene. Trimming costs V 1 base and J 4 bases, and their ends lie 20 bases apart. Ficoll-Paque density gradient centrifugation was used to isolate PBMCs. Results the study describes overall, beyond this receptor: Some responding clones were detected in pre-infection memory, which suggested that pre-existing cross-reactive memory T cells had joined the SARS-CoV-2 response. The study covered only a couple of mild cases, and larger cohorts including severe cases with pre-infection samples were considered necessary. SARS-CoV-2 specificity of the second-wave clones peaking on day 37 was not confirmed. Balanced CD4/CD8 phenotypes were observed for clones contracting from day 15 to 85, whereas a bias towards CD4+ was observed for a second wave of clones expanding from day 15 to 37. Contracting CD4+ clones appeared mostly in the CM and EM memory subsets, whereas CD8+ clones were enriched in EMRA.

The V gene is TRBV7-2 and the J gene is TRBJ2-1, with a tentative D gene TRBD2 over 6 matching bases. The sequence derives from an adult woman who had mild COVID-19 (a few samples of this study predate the infection). The sample titles of this study are shuffled in the database, so cell type and time point are left out; the donor was told from shared clones. What was sequenced was PBMCs or a T cell subset sorted from them (not recorded which). The CDR3 protein: CASSLGAPGLPRYNEQFF. The DNA sequence is as follows: TGTGCCAGCAGCTTAGGGGCCCCGGGACTCCCTCGGTACAATGAGCAGTTCTTC.